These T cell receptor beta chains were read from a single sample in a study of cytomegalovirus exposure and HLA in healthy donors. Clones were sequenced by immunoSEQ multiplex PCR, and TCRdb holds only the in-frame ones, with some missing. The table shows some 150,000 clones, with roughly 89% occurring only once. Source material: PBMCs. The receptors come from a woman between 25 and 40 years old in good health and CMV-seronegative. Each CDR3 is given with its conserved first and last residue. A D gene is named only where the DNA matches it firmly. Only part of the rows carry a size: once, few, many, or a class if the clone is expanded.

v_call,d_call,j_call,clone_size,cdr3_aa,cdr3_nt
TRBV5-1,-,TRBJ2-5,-,CASTQGPTEETQYF,TGCGCCAGCACACAGGGTCCGACCGAAGAGACCCAGTACTTC
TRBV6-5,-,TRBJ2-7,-,CASTRTRGKYEQYF,TGTGCCAGCACCCGAACAAGGGGCAAGTACGAGCAGTACTTC
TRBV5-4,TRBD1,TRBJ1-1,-,CASSGGDRAATEAFF,TGTGCCAGCAGCGGCGGGGACAGGGCGGCCACTGAAGCTTTCTTT
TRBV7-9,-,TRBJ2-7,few,CASSLGGQNYEQYF,TGTGCCAGCAGCTTAGGTGGGCAGAACTACGAGCAGTACTTC
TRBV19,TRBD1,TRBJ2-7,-,CASSPLPGQGAREQYF,TGTGCCAGTAGTCCCCTCCCGGGACAGGGGGCTAGGGAGCAGTACTTC
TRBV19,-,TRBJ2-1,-,CASSRAGDSYNEQFF,TGTGCCAGTAGTAGGGCCGGGGACTCCTACAATGAGCAGTTCTTC
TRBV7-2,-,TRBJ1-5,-,CASSLGGGSNQPQHF,TGTGCCAGCAGCTTAGGAGGGGGAAGCAATCAGCCCCAGCATTTT
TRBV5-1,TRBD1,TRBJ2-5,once,CASSPRQGQETQYF,TGCGCCAGCAGCCCCCGACAGGGCCAAGAGACCCAGTACTTC
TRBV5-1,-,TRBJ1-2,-,CASSLETGGYTF,TGCGCCAGCAGCTTGGAGACGGGGGGCTACACCTTC
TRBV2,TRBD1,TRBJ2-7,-,CASSIGQGVYEQYF,TGTGCCAGCAGCATAGGACAGGGGGTCTACGAGCAGTACTTC
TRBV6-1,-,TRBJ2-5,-,CASQGTQETQYF,TGTGCCTCTCAGGGGACCCAAGAGACCCAGTACTTC
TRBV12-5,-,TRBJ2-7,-,CASGLALADTLEQYF,TGTGCTAGTGGTTTGGCCCTAGCAGATACCCTCGAGCAGTACTTC
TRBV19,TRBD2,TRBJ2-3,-,CASSTSGSGTDTQYF,TGTGCCAGTAGCACCAGCGGGAGCGGCACAGATACGCAGTATTTT
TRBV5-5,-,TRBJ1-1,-,CASSLVVTVNTEAFF,TGTGCCAGCAGCTTGGTTGTGACAGTGAACACTGAAGCTTTCTTT